This TCR beta chain was identified during a study of T cells in localized non-small cell lung cancer. Study-wide results and caveats: Among blood samples, higher T cell density accompanied longer overall survival.

The germline gives CDR1 MDHEN, CDR2 SYDVKM. The length of the CDR3 is 12 residues. Between the trimmed V and J ends, which lost 2 bases and 5 bases, there was a span of 7 bases. A word on this clone: The antigen is undetermined.

Data came from immunoSEQ multiplex PCR; TCRdb stores just in-frame clones and leaves some out. The sample lists around 79,000 clones, around 81% occurring once. The rearrangement uses TRBV28 and TRBJ2-7; D uncertain. Here the sequenced sample was PBMCs, taken before any cancer treatment. This TCR came from a man between 40 and 75 years old with stage II squamous cell lung carcinoma. CDR3 loop: CASSLIFDEQYF. CDR3 DNA sequence: TGTGCCAGCAGTTTAATCTTTGACGAGCAGTACTTC.